Given below is one TCR beta chain in context. Its antigen specificity is not known. There are no base qualities to consult, and no much larger clone falls within one base. The sample belongs to a study of spatial heterogeneity in lung cancer (dated by TCRdb to the late 2010s). With respect to the entire study: Donors were 65 to 85 patients with early-stage, untreated non-small cell lung cancer from the lung TRACERx cohort. In the raw uncorrected reads, each unique combination of TCR and UMI appeared more than ten times on average. Follow-up PBMC samples were sequenced whenever the samples were available, and the median time to follow-up was around 2 years after resection. TCR repertoire features were related to nonsynonymous mutation counts determined by whole-exome sequencing of tumor tissue. More beta-chain than alpha-chain transcripts were consistently detected, likely reflecting higher beta-chain transcript abundance. Both alpha and beta chains were TCR-sequenced in around 230 tumor regions, 64 matched nontumor lung samples and roughly 50 PBMC samples obtained at surgery. The study quantitatively compared TCR alpha and beta repertoires across multiple tumor regions, matched nontumor lung and blood in non-small cell lung cancer. Points the paper makes about the study in general: Only 14 to 15 patients were included in comparisons of baseline and follow-up blood repertoires. Ubiquitous expanded tumor TCRs were found in blood more often at tumor resection than at routine follow-up. Confirming at a functional level the hypothesis that regional TCRs recognize regional mutations was considered to require additional single-cell paired TCR alpha and beta sequencing.

Reading the label with the study, this specimen's time point is: blood at routine non-recurrence follow-up after resection. For TCR sequencing, whole RNA was extracted from tumor and nontumor lung tissue, or from cryopreserved PBMC samples, and no cell sorting was done. Only patients with enough RNA available from two or more tumor regions were chosen for TCR sequencing. Library generation was performed with 5' RACE. The sequencer listed for this sample is NextSeq 500. The TCR library protocol attached a unique molecular identifier to each TCR cDNA molecule to allow correction of PCR and sequencing errors. The original pipeline was this. Decombinator tools were used for TCR identification, UMI-based error correction and CDR3 extraction. TCRs above a frequency of 2 per 1,000, corresponding to the top 1% of the tumor frequency distribution, were defined as expanded. Each repertoire was subsampled 100 times to 5,000 TCRs, after which Renyi diversity was computed with the R vegan package. CDR3 similarity networks were constructed using string-kernel similarity of amino acid triplets, with links drawn between CDR3s whose pairwise similarity was above 0.82. TCRdb itself trimmed the public reads at Q25 with fastp, ran MiXCR and retained productive beta chains. All rows with the same CDR3 protein become a single entry with the most common DNA and genes. None of the V and J calls come from the authors' own analysis; TCRdb made them. The sample has about 110,000 distinct CDR3 sequences on record, 11% of them singletons. The leading ten clones occupy 24% of the sample.

Material: PBMCs, obtained at follow-up. This sequence was found in a female donor with early-stage non-small cell lung cancer.

The nucleotide sequence is given as TGTGCCACCAGTAGGGAGAACACAGATACGCAGTATTTT. Its translation reads: CATSRENTDTQYF. The sequence joins TRBV24-1 to TRBJ2-3, and the D gene may be TRBD2, 5 bases matching. The CDR3 goes from the cysteine to the phenylalanine over 13 residues. Only CDR3 DNA remains: 39 bases, in frame from the first base. V lost 6 bases and J lost 2 bases; the stretch between them is 8 bases long. The germline V gene supplies CDR1 KGHDR and CDR2 SFDVKD.